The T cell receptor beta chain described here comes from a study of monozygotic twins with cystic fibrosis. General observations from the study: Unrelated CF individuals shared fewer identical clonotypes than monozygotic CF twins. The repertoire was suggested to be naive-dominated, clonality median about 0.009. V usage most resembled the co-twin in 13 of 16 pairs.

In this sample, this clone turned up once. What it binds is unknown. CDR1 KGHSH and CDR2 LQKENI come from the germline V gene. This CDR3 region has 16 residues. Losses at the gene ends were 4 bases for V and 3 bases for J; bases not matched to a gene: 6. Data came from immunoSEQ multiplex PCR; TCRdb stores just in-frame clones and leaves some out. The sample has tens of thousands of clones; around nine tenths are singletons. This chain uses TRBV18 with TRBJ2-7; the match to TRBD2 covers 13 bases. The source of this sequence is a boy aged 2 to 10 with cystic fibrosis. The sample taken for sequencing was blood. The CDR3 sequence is CASSLWTSGGRYEQYF. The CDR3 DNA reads TGTGCCAGCTCACTCTGGACTAGCGGGGGTCGCTACGAGCAGTACTTC.